One sample yielded the 30 T cell receptor beta chains listed below, sequenced in a study of response to subunit inactivated influenza vaccine. TCRdb called the RT-PCR reads again in MiXCR, with one record for every CDR3 protein. The data contain 250,000 to 350,000 distinct CDR3 sequences, approximately 23% of them seen just once; the ten biggest clones take up about a tenth. Sequenced material: PBMCs from blood, taken approximately 20 months after vaccination. Receptors were obtained from a man aged 50-75 years who received an inactivated influenza vaccine.

This clonotype has just a few counts. The gene calls are TRBV7-8 and TRBJ2-7, with D perhaps being TRBD1 or TRBD2 (6 bases each). The ends were cut back, 2 bases at V and 7 bases at J, with 18 bases in the middle. Germline assignment: CDR1 SGHVS and CDR2 FQNEAQ. This CDR3 has 15 residues. CDR3 sequence reads: CASSLIVSGAGEQYF. The CDR3 DNA is TGTGCCAGCAGCTTAATAGTGTCGGGGGCTGGGGAGCAGTACTTC.

This clonotype was seen a handful of times. This chain uses TRBV28 with TRBJ2-7, with a possible D match to TRBD1 (5 bases). The V gene lost 10 bases and the J gene lost 3 bases, with 13 bases spanning the gap. The CDR3 contains 12 residues. The germline gives CDR1 MDHEN, CDR2 SYDVKM. The chain's CDR3 is CATYRDSYEQYF. CDR3 nucleotide sequence: TGTGCCACCTACCGAGACAGCTACGAGCAGTACTTC.

The genes are TRBV5-4 and TRBJ1-2; no firm D call. Trimming stripped 1 base from V and 4 bases from J, with 8 bases between. Germline V gene data show CDR1 as SGHNT and CDR2 as YYREEE (reference sequence). The CDR3 runs 13 residues. The CDR3 protein is CASSLPQSYGYTF. CDR3 DNA sequence: TGTGCCAGCAGCTTGCCACAGAGCTATGGCTACACCTTC.

This chain joins TRBV12-3 or TRBV12-4 and TRBJ2-1; the D gene is possibly TRBD2 (6 bases). Trimming cost V 7 bases and J 9 bases, with 16 bases left between them. The length of the CDR3 is 13 residues. Here the CDR3 reads CASKSTSTGEQFF. CDR3 nucleotides: TGTGCCAGCAAATCGACTAGTACGGGTGAGCAGTTCTTC.

This clonotype was seen ten or more times. CDR3 protein: CASSQEGNTFTLHF. CDR3 sequence (DNA): TGCGCCAGCAGCCAAGAGGGTAACACCTTCACCCTCCACTTT. V gene TRBV4-1 combines with J gene TRBJ1-6; no reliable D call. From germline, CDR1 is MGHRA and CDR2 YSYEKL. The CDR3 contains 14 residues. Trimming took off 0 bases at V and 14 bases at J, with 14 bases between the two ends.

The chain joins TRBV29-1 to TRBJ2-7; D is unresolved. V lost 4 bases and J lost 4, with 11 bases in between. This CDR3 has 12 amino acids. Looked up from germline, CDR1 is SQVTM and CDR2 is ANQGSEA. The CDR3 DNA sequence: TGCAGCGTTGGATGGAAGAGTTACGAGCAGTACTTC. It encodes CSVGWKSYEQYF.

This clonotype was observed a few times. The chain couples TRBV28 to TRBJ1-6, with D maybe TRBD1 (6 bases). This CDR3 is built from 15 residues. Per the germline V gene, CDR1 is MDHEN and CDR2 is SYDVKM. Trimming removed 3 bases from V and 4 bases from J, with 10 bases in between. Here the CDR3 DNA reads TGTGCCAGCAGTTTTCGAACAGGGTATAATTCACCCCTCCACTTT. Its translation is CASSFRTGYNSPLHF.

The rearrangement uses TRBV7-6 and TRBJ1-4; D is uncertain. The CDR3 sequence is 14 residues long. Germline V gives CDR1 SGHVS, CDR2 FNYEAQ. V was shortened by 1 base and J by 7 bases, with 10 bases between the two germline ends. Written as DNA, the CDR3 is TGTGCCAGCAGCTTAGGAGGGATCGGTGAAAAACTGTTTTTT. This codes for CASSLGGIGEKLFF.

This rearrangement joins TRBV20-1 to TRBJ2-1, with 9 bases identical to TRBD2. Germline V lookup: CDR1 DFQATT, CDR2 SNEGSKA (reference sequence). This CDR3 has 16 residues. V lost 0 bases and J lost 3; bases outside the gene matches: 6. In DNA form, the CDR3 reads TGCAGTGCTAGAGATTCCTCTAGCGGGGTCTACAATGAGCAGTTCTTC. It is translated as CSARDSSSGVYNEQFF.

This chain joins TRBV12-3 or TRBV12-4 and TRBJ2-1; 7 bases are shared with TRBD2. The CDR3 covers 14 residues. V lost 4 bases, J lost 6 bases, and 6 bases stayed unmatched. The CDR3 nucleotides are TGTGCCAGCAGTTGGGGACTACCTGTCAATGAGCAGTTCTTC. Amino acids: CASSWGLPVNEQFF.

The chain recombines TRBV4-2 with TRBJ2-3; a possible D gene is TRBD1 (7 bases). CDR3 length: 16 residues. V lost 3 bases, J lost 3 bases, and 16 bases lay in between. CDR1 is LGHNA and CDR2 is YNFKEQ in the germline V gene. The CDR3 region is CASSHGGQRETDTQYF. The CDR3 DNA sequence: TGTGCCAGCAGCCACGGGGGACAGAGAGAGACAGATACGCAGTATTTT.

This clonotype showed up many times. The chain uses TRBV12-3 or TRBV12-4 and TRBJ1-1; 9 nucleotides line up with TRBD1. The CDR3 sequence is 16 residues long. V dropped 4 bases and J dropped 5; count of bases not matched to a gene: 11. The CDR3 region has the DNA TGTGCCAGCAGTTCGTCCCCCGGGACAGGGAGTACTGAAGCTTTCTTT. This sequence encodes CASSSSPGTGSTEAFF.

This sequence joins TRBV4-3 and TRBJ2-1, with TRBD2 as a possible D gene (5 bases). Germline V gives CDR1 LGHNA, CDR2 YSLEER. There are 11 residues in the CDR3. V was cut by 3 bases and J by 8 bases, with 5 bases left in between. The CDR3 reads CASSHSDEQFF. CDR3 sequence (DNA): TGCGCCAGCAGCCATAGCGATGAGCAGTTCTTC.

This clonotype has a handful of counts. The chain carries TRBV20-1 and TRBJ2-1, with TRBD1 identical over 9 bases. The CDR3 consists of 14 residues. Germline values: CDR1 DFQATT, CDR2 SNEGSKA (reference sequence). V shed 1 base, J shed 6 bases, and the junction held 4 bases outside the gene matches. The CDR3 is CSARVGTGSNEQFF. The CDR3 region has the DNA TGCAGTGCTAGAGTAGGGACAGGGTCCAATGAGCAGTTCTTC.

This clonotype was counted between two and nine times. This sequence joins TRBV20-1 and TRBJ2-3; 10 positions match TRBD2. Germline values: CDR1 DFQATT, CDR2 SNEGSKA (reference sequence). With 1 base clipped from V and 3 bases from J, the junction kept 1 base outside the gene matches. The CDR3 runs to 14 residues. The CDR3 nucleotides are TGCAGTGCTAGAGGAGCGGGGGGGACAGATACGCAGTATTTT. Amino acids: CSARGAGGTDTQYF.

In its sample, this clonotype was seen a few times. V usage is TRBV4-1 and J usage is TRBJ2-1; 8 bases agree with TRBD1. Per germline, CDR1 MGHRA and CDR2 YSYEKL. The CDR3 has 13 residues. Unmatched junction bases numbered 5, after V lost 6 bases and J lost 7 bases. The CDR3 region has the DNA TGCGCCAGCAGACGGACAGGGAGGAATGAGCAGTTCTTC. Protein sequence: CASRRTGRNEQFF.

This clonotype was counted only a few times. V and J are TRBV10-3 and TRBJ2-2; 7 bases match TRBD2. V was clipped by 6 bases and J by 0 bases; unmatched bases: 1. CDR3 length: 14 amino acids. Germline CDR1 ENHRY, CDR2 SYGVKD. The CDR3 DNA sequence: TGTGCCATCAGAGGGACTACGAACACCGGGGAGCTGTTTTTT. Translating gives CAIRGTTNTGELFF.

J is TRBJ1-5 and V is TRBV20-1; no reliable D call. This CDR3 is 15 amino acids long. The germline V gene encodes CDR1 DFQATT and CDR2 SNEGSKA (reference sequence). V was clipped by 2 bases and J by 0 bases, with 11 bases between them. The CDR3 nucleotides read TGCAGTGCTAGAATTCTCCCCTATAGCAATCAGCCCCAGCATTTT. Residues: CSARILPYSNQPQHF.

This clonotype was detected many times. The V call is TRBV4-1, the J call TRBJ1-1, with unresolved D. Germline CDR1 MGHRA, CDR2 YSYEKL. V lost 3 bases and J 1 base, leaving 9 bases between the germline ends. This CDR3 region has 14 residues. The CDR3 coding sequence is TGCGCCAGCAGCCATTTTTTAAGGAACACTGAAGCTTTCTTT. Its protein is CASSHFLRNTEAFF.

This clonotype has at least ten counts. This chain uses TRBV29-1 with TRBJ2-3; a possible D gene is TRBD2 (6 bases). This CDR3 has 11 amino acids. V was cut by 6 bases and J by 3 bases, with 7 bases left in between. CDR1 is SQVTM and CDR2 is ANQGSEA in the germline V gene. The CDR3: CSVRGTDTQYF. CDR3 bases: TGCAGCGTCCGGGGGACAGATACGCAGTATTTT.

The CDR3 reads CASSHPSMIRGGPRAQYF. CDR3 DNA: TGTGCCAGCAGCCACCCCTCGATGATCCGGGGCGGCCCCAGGGCCCAGTACTTC. The chain is built from TRBV4-2 and TRBJ2-5, with D perhaps TRBD1 or TRBD2 (5 bases each). The ends were cut back, 3 bases at V and 9 bases at J, with 29 bases in the middle. Germline V gives CDR1 LGHNA, CDR2 YNFKEQ. CDR3 length: 18 amino acids.

For this clonotype: Germline and junction disagree at one end, which may indicate a read error. This chain links TRBV27 with TRBJ2-3, with a possible D match to TRBD2 (5 bases). This CDR3 has 15 amino acids. Per the germline V gene, CDR1 is MNHEY and CDR2 is SMNVEV (reference sequence). CDR3 loop: CASSSRTYSTDAQYF. In nucleotides, the CDR3 is TGTGCCAGCAGTTCCCGGACTTATAGCACAGATGCGCAGTATTTT.

The chain carries TRBV11-2 and TRBJ2-6; D is possibly TRBD1 (6 bases). V was clipped by 2 bases and J by 0 bases, with 17 bases between them. This CDR3 spans 19 amino acids. Germline CDR1 and CDR2: SGHAT and FQNNGV. CDR3 loop: CASSLYFRQDLSGANVLTF. Here the CDR3 DNA reads TGTGCCAGCAGCTTATATTTCAGACAGGACCTCTCTGGGGCCAACGTCCTGACTTTC.

This clonotype was seen a few times. The V call is TRBV12-3 or TRBV12-4, the J call TRBJ2-3, with 10 bases that match TRBD2. The CDR3 has 18 residues. Losses at the gene ends were 2 bases for V and 1 base for J; bases not matched to a gene: 9. The CDR3: CASSLRRASGGRTDTQYF. The CDR3 DNA reads as TGTGCCAGCAGTTTAAGGCGGGCTAGCGGGGGCCGCACAGATACGCAGTATTTT.

There are a few counts of this clonotype. This chain uses TRBV28 with TRBJ1-5; D possibly corresponds to TRBD1 (5 bases). V was trimmed by 7 bases and J by 1 base, leaving 11 bases between them. There are 14 residues in the CDR3. Germline V lookup: CDR1 MDHEN, CDR2 SYDVKM. In DNA, the CDR3 is TGTGCCAGCACTAGGGGTTTCAGCAATCAGCCCCAGCATTTT. Translating it yields CASTRGFSNQPQHF.

The CDR3 is CASVYLGWDVSSRHGYTF. CDR3 nucleotide sequence: TGTGCCAGCGTTTATCTCGGGTGGGATGTTAGCTCGCGTCATGGCTACACCTTC. The J gene is TRBJ1-2, the V gene TRBV13; D not resolved. V was cut by 8 bases and J by 6 bases, with 31 bases left in between. CDR3 length: 18 amino acids. Germline V CDR1 and CDR2: PRHDT, FYEKMQ (reference sequence).

This clonotype occurred a few times. The V and J genes are TRBV7-2 and TRBJ1-2; TRBD1 matches at 9 bases. The V gene end was trimmed by 5 bases and the J gene end by 5 bases; junction bases not matched to a gene: 9. CDR3 length: 15 residues. Per the germline V gene, CDR1 is SGHTA and CDR2 is FQGNSA. The CDR3 bases are TGTGCCAGCAGCCCTCAGGGACAGGGCCGATATGGCTACACCTTC. As protein: CASSPQGQGRYGYTF.

This sequence joins TRBV5-1 and TRBJ1-5; D possibly corresponds to TRBD1 (6 bases). The germline V and J ends were trimmed by 4 bases and 4 bases, with 15 bases remaining between them. The CDR3 sequence is 15 residues long. Germline assignment: CDR1 SGHRS and CDR2 YFSETQ. CDR3 in amino acids: CASSPSDSRNQPQHF. CDR3 nucleotides: TGCGCCAGCAGCCCATCGGACAGTCGGAATCAGCCCCAGCATTTT.

This clonotype was seen only a few times. CDR3 DNA sequence: TGTGCCAGCAGCTTATTCGGTTCCACAATTCAGCCCCAGCATTTT. Residues: CASSLFGSTIQPQHF. This rearrangement joins TRBV5-6 to TRBJ1-5; no clear D. Trimming left V 2 bases short and J 6 bases short, with 15 bases between. Germline values: CDR1 SGHDT, CDR2 YYEEEE. The CDR3 runs 15 residues.

The chain links TRBV4-1 to TRBJ1-6, with D tentatively TRBD1 (6 bases). The germline V gene has CDR1 MGHRA and CDR2 YSYEKL. The CDR3 loop spans 17 amino acids. V shed 1 base and J shed 10 bases, with 20 bases lying between them. The CDR3 region is CASSQGPHGGWGSPLHF. The DNA of the CDR3 is TGCGCCAGCAGCCAAGGACCCCACGGGGGCTGGGGATCACCCCTCCACTTT.